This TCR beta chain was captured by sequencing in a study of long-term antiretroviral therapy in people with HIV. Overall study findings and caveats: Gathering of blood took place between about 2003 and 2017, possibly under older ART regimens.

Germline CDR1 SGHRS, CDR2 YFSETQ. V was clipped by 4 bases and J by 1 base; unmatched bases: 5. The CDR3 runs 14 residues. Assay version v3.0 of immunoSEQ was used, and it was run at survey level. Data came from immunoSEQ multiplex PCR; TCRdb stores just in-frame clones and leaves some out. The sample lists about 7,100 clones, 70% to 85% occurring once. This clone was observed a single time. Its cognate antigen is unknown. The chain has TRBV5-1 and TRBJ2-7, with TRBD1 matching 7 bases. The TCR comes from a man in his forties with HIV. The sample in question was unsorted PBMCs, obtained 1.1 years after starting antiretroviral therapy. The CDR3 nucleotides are TGCGCCAGCAGCACGCAGGGGGAATCCTACGAGCAGTACTTC. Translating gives CASSTQGESYEQYF. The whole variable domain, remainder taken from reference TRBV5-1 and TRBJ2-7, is KAGVTQTPRYLIKTRGQQVTLSCSPISGHRSVSWYQQTPGQGLQFLFEYFSETQRNKGNFPGRFSGRQFSNSRSEMNVSTLELGDSALYLCASSTQGESYEQYFGPGTRLTVT.